The 20 T cell receptor beta chains listed next were all sequenced from one sample in a study of early T cells in non-severe SARS-CoV-2 infection. From the 5' RACE reads, TCRdb called clonotypes with MiXCR, one entry per CDR3 protein. The sample carries about 64,000 distinct CDR3 sequences, over 10% recorded once. The specimen comprised whole blood, sampled at baseline. Receptors were obtained from an adult who was a healthcare worker with PCR-confirmed SARS-CoV-2 infection or an uninfected control (not recorded which).

This chain links TRBV14 with TRBJ2-7; the match to TRBD1 covers 9 bases. V shed 3 bases, J shed 4 bases, and the junction held 7 bases outside the gene matches. This CDR3 has 15 amino acids. Germline V gives CDR1 SGHDN, CDR2 FVKESK. CDR3 DNA sequence: TGTGCCAGCAGCCATGGATCACAGGGGGCTTACGAGCAGTACTTC. This gives the protein CASSHGSQGAYEQYF. Full variable domain (outside the CDR3, taken from reference TRBV14 and TRBJ2-7): EAGVTQFPSHSVIEKGQTVTLRCDPISGHDNLYWYRRVMGKEIKFLLHFVKESKQDESGMPNNRFLAERTGGTYSTLKVQPAELEDSGVYFCASSHGSQGAYEQYFGPGTRLTVT.

This clonotype has a single count. This chain links TRBV4-3 with TRBJ2-2; TRBD1 might be the D (6 bases). This CDR3 spans 15 amino acids. V dropped 1 base and J dropped 7 bases, with 13 bases sitting between them. Germline lookup yields CDR1 LGHNA and CDR2 YSLEER. The CDR3 protein is CASSQGSGADGELFF. Here the CDR3 DNA reads TGCGCCAGCAGCCAAGGGTCAGGGGCAGACGGGGAGCTGTTTTTT.

CDR3 bases: TGTGCCAGCAGTTCGACGGTAAACACTGAAGCTTTCTTT. As protein: CASSSTVNTEAFF. This chain uses TRBV6-5 with TRBJ1-1; no definite D call. The CDR3 contains 13 residues. Trimming pared 4 bases from V and 2 bases from J, leaving 8 bases between. The germline gives CDR1 MNHEY, CDR2 SVGAGI.

The gene calls are TRBV5-1 and TRBJ2-1; D may be TRBD2 (6 bases). Trimming stripped 3 bases from V and 8 bases from J, with 18 bases between. The CDR3 contains 15 residues. Per germline, CDR1 SGHRS and CDR2 YFSETQ. Written as DNA, the CDR3 is TGCGCCAGCAGCTCTCGTATCGGGAGAGGAGATGAGCAGTTCTTC. This sequence encodes CASSSRIGRGDEQFF.

The chain has TRBV6-5 and TRBJ2-7, with D uncertain. The CDR3 extends over 14 amino acids. CDR1 MNHEY and CDR2 SVGAGI come from the germline V gene. Trimming took 5 bases from V and 7 from J, leaving 18 bases between them. The CDR3 reads CASSTIGPGWEQYF. CDR3 DNA sequence: TGTGCCAGCAGTACAATCGGCCCCGGCTGGGAGCAGTACTTC.

The chain uses TRBV28 and TRBJ2-7; weak D call: TRBD1 (6 bases). Germline loops: CDR1 MDHEN, CDR2 SYDVKM. Between the trimmed V and J ends, which lost 5 bases and 0 bases, there was a span of 14 bases. This CDR3 is built from 15 residues. CDR3 coding DNA: TGTGCCAGCAGTCTTGGACAGAGACTCTCCTACGAGCAGTACTTC. Protein sequence: CASSLGQRLSYEQYF.

The J gene is TRBJ1-1, the V gene TRBV7-8; D remains unclear. This CDR3 spans 13 amino acids. Germline lookup yields CDR1 SGHVS and CDR2 FQNEAQ. Trimming left V 3 bases short and J 6 bases short, with 11 bases between. CDR3 loop: CASSLEGSAEAFF. The CDR3 nucleotides read TGTGCCAGCAGCTTGGAAGGGAGCGCTGAAGCTTTCTTT.

This clonotype has a count of ten or more. The chain joins TRBV7-9 to TRBJ2-2, with 9 nucleotides matching TRBD1. Germline-derived CDR1 and CDR2 are SEHNR and FQNEAQ (reference sequence). Losses at the gene ends were 6 bases for V and 4 bases for J; bases not matched to a gene: 6. The CDR3 runs 15 residues. The CDR3 region has the DNA TGTGCCAGCAGACCCGGACAGGGGTTCACCGGGGAGCTGTTTTTT. It translates to CASRPGQGFTGELFF.

The table lists this clonotype with a few counts. The CDR3 reads CASNPAAGYEQYF. Written as DNA, the CDR3 is TGTGCCAGCAACCCAGCAGCGGGGTACGAGCAGTACTTC. The chain has TRBV7-8 and TRBJ2-7; 7 bases fit TRBD2. Germline V gene sequence: CDR1 SGHVS, CDR2 FQNEAQ. Trimming took 7 bases from V and 4 from J; bases not matched to a gene: 7. The CDR3 loop spans 13 amino acids.

V is TRBV27 and J is TRBJ1-4; D gene unclear. Trimming pared 3 bases from V and 4 bases from J, leaving 12 bases between. This CDR3 spans 15 amino acids. Looked up from germline, CDR1 is MNHEY and CDR2 is SMNVEV (reference sequence). CDR3 in amino acids: CASSLERSFNEKLFF. CDR3 DNA: TGTGCCAGCAGTTTGGAGCGGAGCTTTAATGAAAAACTGTTTTTT.

The chain links TRBV6-5 to TRBJ2-1; D not certain. Germline values: CDR1 MNHEY, CDR2 SVGAGI. The CDR3 runs 14 residues. Trimming stripped 0 bases from V and 8 bases from J, with 11 bases between. This CDR3 is CASSYSTVRDEQFF. The CDR3 DNA is TGTGCCAGCAGTTACTCGACGGTCCGGGATGAGCAGTTCTTC.

V and J are TRBV15 and TRBJ2-1, with 12 bases that match TRBD1. The CDR3 loop spans 16 amino acids. Germline values: CDR1 LNHNV, CDR2 YYDKDF (reference sequence). Unmatched junction bases numbered 8, after V lost 3 bases and J lost 8 bases. The CDR3 loop reads CATSRPWGTGGDEQFF. The CDR3 DNA sequence: TGTGCCACCAGCAGGCCCTGGGGGACAGGGGGCGATGAGCAGTTCTTC.

This clonotype was seen only a few times. The chain uses TRBV20-1 and TRBJ1-1; D not resolved. Trimming removed 5 bases from V and 2 bases from J, with 12 bases in between. The CDR3 contains 13 residues. The V gene's germline CDR1 is DFQATT and CDR2 SNEGSKA (reference sequence). The CDR3 is CSAGTPANTEAFF. The CDR3 bases are TGCAGTGCTGGTACCCCGGCCAACACTGAAGCTTTCTTT.

V is TRBV20-1 and J is TRBJ1-5, with D perhaps TRBD1 (5 bases). With 3 bases removed from V and 2 bases from J, the gap between germline ends came to 8 bases. Germline V lookup: CDR1 DFQATT, CDR2 SNEGSKA (reference sequence). CDR3 length equals 13 residues. Here the CDR3 reads CSARGEGNQPQHF. The CDR3 nucleotides read TGCAGTGCTAGGGGGGAGGGCAATCAGCCCCAGCATTTT.

The CDR3 loop is CASSSLSTGGWFF. DNA of the CDR3: TGTGCCAGCAGCTCCCTCTCAACAGGGGGGTGGTTCTTC. The chain employs TRBV11-2 and TRBJ2-1, with TRBD1 matching over 8 bases. Germline-derived CDR1 and CDR2 are SGHAT and FQNNGV. The CDR3 contains 13 residues. V was pared by 4 bases and J by 15 bases, with 11 bases of the junction left unmatched.

The table lists this clonotype with many counts. The chain is built from TRBV2 and TRBJ2-2; D call uncertain. CDR1 and CDR2 from the germline V gene are SNHLY and FYNNEI. Trimming left V 3 bases short and J 3 bases short, with 5 bases between. This CDR3 spans 13 amino acids. CDR3 loop: CASSEGHTGELFF. The DNA of the CDR3 is TGTGCCAGCAGTGAGGGTCACACCGGGGAGCTGTTTTTT.

The sample holds a few counts of this clonotype. The V gene is TRBV20-1, the J gene TRBJ2-6; no definite D call. The CDR3 runs to 13 residues. The germline CDR1 and CDR2 sequences are DFQATT and SNEGSKA (reference sequence). V was clipped by 5 bases and J by 4 bases, with 9 bases between them. The chain's CDR3 is CSAGNPGANVLTF. The CDR3 DNA reads as TGCAGTGCTGGAAACCCCGGGGCCAACGTCCTGACTTTC.

V usage is TRBV5-5 and J usage is TRBJ2-1; 10 positions agree with TRBD1. J was trimmed by 3 bases and V by 1 base; bases with no gene match: 7. The CDR3 runs to 17 residues. Germline loops: CDR1 SGHKS, CDR2 YYEKEE (reference sequence). CDR3 protein: CASSLKPRTGGYNEQFF. CDR3 bases: TGTGCCAGCAGCTTGAAACCACGGACAGGGGGCTACAATGAGCAGTTCTTC.

This chain connects TRBV29-1 to TRBJ2-2; 9 bases fit TRBD1. This CDR3 is 14 amino acids long. V dropped 7 bases and J dropped 6; count of bases not matched to a gene: 9. CDR1 is SQVTM, CDR2 ANQGSEA, per germline. In DNA form, the CDR3 reads TGCAGCGCCGGGACAGGGATTCTATCCGGGGAGCTGTTTTTT. This sequence encodes CSAGTGILSGELFF.

In this sample, this clonotype turned up many times. The chain recombines TRBV28 with TRBJ1-6; D remains unclear. There are 17 residues in the CDR3. CDR1 is MDHEN, CDR2 SYDVKM, per germline. Trimming removed 2 bases at V and 7 bases at J, with 18 bases between. The CDR3 nucleotides are TGTGCCAGCAGTTTAGTTGGGGTTGGCGGAAGAAATTCACCCCTCCACTTT. This gives the protein CASSLVGVGGRNSPLHF.